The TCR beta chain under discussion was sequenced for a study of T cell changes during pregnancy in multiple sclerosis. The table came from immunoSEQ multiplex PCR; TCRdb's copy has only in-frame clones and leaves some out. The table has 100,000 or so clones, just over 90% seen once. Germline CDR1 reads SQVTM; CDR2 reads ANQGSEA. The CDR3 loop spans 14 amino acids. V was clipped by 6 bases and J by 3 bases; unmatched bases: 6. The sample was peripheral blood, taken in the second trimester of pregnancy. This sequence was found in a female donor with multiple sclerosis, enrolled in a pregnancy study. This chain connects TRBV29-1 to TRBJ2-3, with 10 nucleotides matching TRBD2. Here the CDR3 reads CSVRGTSVTDTQYF. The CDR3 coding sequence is TGCAGCGTACGGGGGACTAGCGTGACAGATACGCAGTATTTT.